Shown below are 23 T cell receptor beta chains from a single sample sequenced in a study of human CD8 memory T cell subsets. UMI-labeled 5' RACE was the method by which TCR beta libraries were made. For each CDR3 protein, TCRdb gives one entry from its re-call of the 5' RACE reads, without DNA. Seen in this sample are several thousand distinct CDR3 sequences; the ten most common clones hold approximately 25%. The source material was CD8+ T cells from PBMCs. All receptors come from a human donor in good health.

Measured by frequency, this clonotype is medium-sized (0.01 to 0.1%). This chain links TRBV20-1 with TRBJ2-1; TCRdb reports TRBD1, a call that lacks DNA to check it against. CDR1 is DFQATT and CDR2 is SNEGSKA in the germline V gene (reference sequence). CDR3 length: 16 amino acids. This CDR3 is CSARDLQGASSNEQFF.

The rearrangement joins TRBV28 to TRBJ2-3. The CDR3 consists of 14 residues. The germline V gene has CDR1 MDHEN and CDR2 SYDVKM. The CDR3: CASSLEISTDTQYF. The whole variable domain, filled in from reference TRBV28 and TRBJ2-3, reads DVKVTQSSRYLVKRTGEKVFLECVQDMDHENMFWYRQDPGLGLRLIYFSYDVKMKEKGDIPEGYSVSREKKERFSLILESASTNQTSMYLCASSLEISTDTQYFGPGTRLTVL.

The chain uses TRBV28 and TRBJ1-2. The germline V gene has CDR1 MDHEN and CDR2 SYDVKM. The CDR3 is 13 amino acids. CDR3: CASSLWSVDGYTF.

This clonotype shows up as large (0.1 to 1%) by frequency. V usage is TRBV29-1 and J usage is TRBJ2-7; TCRdb proposes TRBD1, but this gene call is untestable without DNA. Per the germline V gene, CDR1 is SQVTM and CDR2 is ANQGSEA. CDR3 length equals 13 residues. The CDR3 reads CSVCPGRGYEQYF.

The V call is TRBV7-9, the J call TRBJ2-5; TCRdb's assignment of TRBD2 cannot be checked, as there is no DNA. The germline gives CDR1 SEHNR, CDR2 FQNEAQ (reference sequence). CDR3 length: 14 residues. CDR3 region: CASSSSAVQETQYF.

This sequence joins TRBV21-1 and TRBJ1-5; TCRdb picks TRBD1, but there is no DNA to check that call. TRBV21-1 is a documented pseudogene. This CDR3 region has 17 residues. The CDR3 region is CAGILSGTGDSNQPQHF.

The rearrangement joins TRBV5-1 to TRBJ1-4; TCRdb calls TRBD1, which cannot be checked without DNA. CDR3 length: 17 amino acids. The germline V gene has CDR1 SGHRS and CDR2 YFSETQ. CDR3 amino acids: CASIPGAGGEEDEKLFF.

The J gene is TRBJ2-3, the V gene TRBV11-2; the D call from TCRdb, TRBD2, cannot be confirmed without DNA. CDR3 length equals 14 residues. The germline gives CDR1 SGHAT, CDR2 FQNNGV. CDR3 protein: CASSSPQGGDTQYF.

In terms of frequency, this clonotype is medium-sized. V is TRBV29-1 and J is TRBJ2-2; lacking DNA, the TRBD1 call made by TCRdb goes unchecked. CDR3 length: 14 amino acids. Germline V gives CDR1 SQVTM, CDR2 ANQGSEA. The CDR3 reads CSAWTGMNTGELFF.

Measured by frequency, this clonotype is medium-sized. The rearrangement uses TRBV5-4 and TRBJ2-3; there is no DNA to check the TCRdb D call of TRBD1. Germline V CDR1 and CDR2: SGHNT, YYREEE (reference sequence). The CDR3 is 14 residues long. CDR3 amino acids: CASSSAGPTDTQYF.

J is TRBJ1-1 and V is TRBV9. The CDR3 is 13 amino acids. In germline, CDR1 is SGDLS, CDR2 YYNGEE. The CDR3: CASSVDSGGEAFF.

The rearrangement links TRBV28 to TRBJ2-1; there is no DNA to check the TCRdb D call of TRBD2. The CDR3 is 16 amino acids. The germline gives CDR1 MDHEN, CDR2 SYDVKM. The CDR3 here is CASSSGLAGSFYEQFF.

The chain combines TRBV4-2 with TRBJ1-2; checking the TCRdb D call of TRBD1 is not possible without DNA. CDR3 length equals 15 residues. Germline V lookup: CDR1 LGHNA, CDR2 YNFKEQ. CDR3 loop: CASSQPGTERYGYTF.

V and J are TRBV15 and TRBJ2-7; TCRdb's D gene call, TRBD2, goes unchecked for lack of DNA. The CDR3 is made up of 17 amino acids. Germline CDR1 and CDR2: LNHNV and YYDKDF (reference sequence). The CDR3: CATSRDHGGPSSYEQYF.

Frequency places this clonotype as medium-sized. CDR3 sequence: CATKITADTDTQYF. The chain is built from TRBV15 and TRBJ2-3; checking the TCRdb D call of TRBD2 is not possible without DNA. The CDR3 is 14 residues long. Germline CDR1 is LNHNV and CDR2 is YYDKDF (reference sequence).

Judged by frequency, this clonotype is medium-sized. The CDR3 sequence is CASSEGGGLGMNTEAFF. The chain recombines TRBV2 with TRBJ1-1; TCRdb lists TRBD1, though no DNA is available to test this call. This CDR3 has 17 amino acids. Germline V CDR1 and CDR2: SNHLY, FYNNEI.

The chain employs TRBV6-5 and TRBJ1-4; TCRdb's assignment of TRBD1 cannot be checked, as there is no DNA. Germline assignment: CDR1 MNHEY and CDR2 SVGAGI. The CDR3 is 13 amino acids. The CDR3 loop reads CASSRQVNEKLFF.

The J gene is TRBJ2-1, the V gene TRBV7-3; absent DNA, TCRdb's TRBD1 call cannot be checked. CDR3 length: 14 amino acids. Looked up from germline, CDR1 is SGHTA and CDR2 is FQGTGA. The CDR3 here is CASSPRGVEDEQFF.

This clonotype is classed as medium-sized (0.01 to 0.1%) by frequency. The gene calls are TRBV27 and TRBJ2-7; TCRdb's D call of TRBD2 is untestable without DNA. Per germline, CDR1 MNHEY and CDR2 SMNVEV (reference sequence). This CDR3 is 14 amino acids long. CDR3 sequence reads: CASSFEGRVYEQYF.

This clonotype registers medium-sized (0.01 to 0.1%) by frequency. The chain links TRBV12-3 or TRBV12-4 to TRBJ2-5. The CDR3 runs 13 residues. CDR3 in amino acids: CASSLLAEETQYF.

Frequency places this clonotype as medium-sized (0.01 to 0.1%). The chain joins TRBV29-1 to TRBJ2-2. The CDR3 is made up of 11 amino acids. Germline V gives CDR1 SQVTM, CDR2 ANQGSEA. The CDR3: CSVGDSGELFF.

The chain has TRBV3-1 and TRBJ1-4; TCRdb names TRBD1, which stays unverified in the absence of DNA. The CDR3 is made up of 15 amino acids. Germline V CDR1 and CDR2: LGHDT, YNNKEL (reference sequence). CDR3 residues: CASSQALGLNEKLFF.

The chain links TRBV12-5 to TRBJ2-1. This CDR3 is built from 13 residues. CDR1 and CDR2 (germline): LGHNT, FRNRAP. Here the CDR3 reads CASGAISYNEQFF.